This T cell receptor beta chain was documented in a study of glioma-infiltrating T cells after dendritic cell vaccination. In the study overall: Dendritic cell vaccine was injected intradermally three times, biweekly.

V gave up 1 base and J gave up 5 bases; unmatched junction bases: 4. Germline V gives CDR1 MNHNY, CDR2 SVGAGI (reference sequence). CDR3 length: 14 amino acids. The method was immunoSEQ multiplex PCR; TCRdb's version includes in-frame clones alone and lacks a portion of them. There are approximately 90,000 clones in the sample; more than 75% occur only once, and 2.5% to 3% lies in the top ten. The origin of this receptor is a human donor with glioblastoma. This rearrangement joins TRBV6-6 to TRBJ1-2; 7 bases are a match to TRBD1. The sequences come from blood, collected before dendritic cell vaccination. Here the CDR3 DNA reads TGTGCCAGCAGTTACTTGGCAGGGGGTTATGGCTACACCTTC. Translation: CASSYLAGGYGYTF.